Following are 4 T cell receptor beta chains from one sample sequenced in a study of T cells after yellow fever vaccination. TCRdb fed the 5' RACE reads into MiXCR, producing one record per CDR3 protein. The table includes a few hundred thousand distinct CDR3 sequences, approximately 5.2% detected once. The sequenced sample was CD4+ T cells sorted from PBMCs, obtained on the day of the yellow fever booster vaccination. The source is a man aged 18 to 35 who received the YFV17D yellow fever vaccine.

V gene TRBV10-3 combines with J gene TRBJ1-1, with a weak D call TRBD1 (6 bases). The germline V and J ends were trimmed by 9 bases and 5 bases, with 19 bases remaining between them. Germline assignment: CDR1 ENHRY and CDR2 SYGVKD. This CDR3 contains 14 residues. The CDR3 DNA reads TGTGCCATTCGGGGGGCGCGCAGAGGGACTGAAGCTTTCTTT. This encodes CAIRGARRGTEAFF.

This clonotype has only a few counts. The chain joins TRBV6-5 to TRBJ1-4; no clear D gene. Germline-derived CDR1 and CDR2 are MNHEY and SVGAGI. The CDR3 totals 15 residues. V lost 6 bases, J lost 4 bases, and 15 bases lay in between. The CDR3 is CASRPTPYFNEKLFF. In nucleotides, the CDR3 is TGTGCCAGCAGACCCACACCTTATTTTAATGAAAAACTGTTTTTT.

Points on this clonotype: With a much larger clone just one base away, this may be a read error. This chain links TRBV7-2 with TRBJ2-4; 8 bases are a match to TRBD1. Germline CDR1 reads SGHTA; CDR2 reads FQGNSA. The CDR3 extends over 14 amino acids. The CDR3 protein is CVSSLGRGQNIQYF. DNA for the CDR3: TGTGTCAGCAGCTTGGGCAGGGGGCAAAACATTCAGTACTTC.

This clonotype was recorded at least ten times. The chain couples TRBV12-3 or TRBV12-4 to TRBJ1-1; TRBD1 matches at 8 bases. The CDR3 totals 13 residues. Germline trimming cut 2 bases from V and 14 bases from J; bases unmatched to any gene: 10. The CDR3 sequence: CASSLWGQVYFFF. The CDR3 bases are TGTGCCAGCAGTTTATGGGGACAGGTATATTTCTTCTTT.